One sample yielded the 17 T cell receptor beta chains listed below, sequenced in a study of blood T cell repertoires in COVID-19. Assay: immunoSEQ multiplex PCR; the TCRdb copy retains only in-frame clones and omits some. The table has around 250,000 clones, roughly 85% seen once. Sample: PBMCs or T cells enriched from blood (not recorded which). Receptors originate from a woman aged 45 to 65 who had been exposed to COVID-19.

The V call is TRBV5-4, the J call TRBJ2-2, with 9 bases aligning to TRBD1. V was clipped by 2 bases and J by 7 bases; unmatched bases: 6. Germline lookup yields CDR1 SGHNT and CDR2 YYREEE (reference sequence). The CDR3 extends over 15 amino acids. DNA of the CDR3: TGTGCCAGCAGCTTAACAGGGGGCGGTGGCGGGGAGCTGTTTTTT. This translates into CASSLTGGGGGELFF. The entire variable domain, with the rest obtained from reference TRBV5-4 and TRBJ2-2, is as follows: ETGVTQSPTHLIKTRGQQVTLRCSSQSGHNTVSWYQQALGQGPQFIFQYYREEENGRGNFPPRFSGLQFPNYSSELNVNALELDDSALYLCASSLTGGGGGELFFGEGSRLTVL.

This sequence joins TRBV10-3 and TRBJ2-7; TRBD1 matches at 7 bases. The CDR3 covers 11 residues. Trimming cost V 6 bases and J 8 bases; bases outside gene matches: 4. Germline V gives CDR1 ENHRY, CDR2 SYGVKD. This chain's CDR3 is CAIRGDSQQYF. The CDR3 DNA sequence: TGTGCCATCAGAGGGGACAGCCAGCAGTACTTC.

The rearrangement links TRBV27 to TRBJ1-1; 7 bases map to TRBD1. V dropped 4 bases and J dropped 0; count of bases not matched to a gene: 2. The germline V gene encodes CDR1 MNHEY and CDR2 SMNVEV (reference sequence). The CDR3 has 14 amino acids. CDR3 amino acids: CASSSGGLNTEAFF. The CDR3 coding sequence is TGTGCCAGCAGTTCAGGGGGGTTGAACACTGAAGCTTTCTTT.

The rearrangement uses TRBV11-2 and TRBJ1-6; possible D gene TRBD1, 5 bases. The germline gives CDR1 SGHAT, CDR2 FQNNGV. V lost 1 base and J lost 6, with 19 bases in between. The length of the CDR3 is 18 residues. The CDR3 DNA reads as TGTGCCAGCAGCTTAGGTTCGTGGGAGGCTAGGGGTAATTCACCCCTCCACTTT. It is translated as CASSLGSWEARGNSPLHF.

This rearrangement joins TRBV30 to TRBJ2-5; D is undetermined. The CDR3 runs to 15 residues. V lost 5 bases and J lost 5, with 21 bases in between. CDR1 and CDR2 from the germline V gene are GTSNPN and SVGIG (reference sequence). The CDR3 DNA follows: TGTGCCTGGTCGTCGGCTGTGGATTTCAGGGAGACCCAGTACTTC. Protein sequence: CAWSSAVDFRETQYF.

V gene TRBV10-2 combines with J gene TRBJ2-1, with TRBD2 matching over 8 bases. CDR1 is WSHSY and CDR2 is SAAADI in the germline V gene. V was pared by 7 bases and J by 2 bases, with 7 bases of the junction left unmatched. There are 15 residues in the CDR3. The CDR3: CASTGGPMPYNEQFF. In nucleotides, the CDR3 is TGCGCCAGCACGGGGGGGCCGATGCCCTACAATGAGCAGTTCTTC.

This clone came up a few times. The chain employs TRBV7-8 and TRBJ1-5; 9 bases are shared with TRBD1. V gave up 4 bases and J gave up 1 base; unmatched junction bases: 2. In germline, CDR1 is SGHVS, CDR2 FQNEAQ. The CDR3 has 15 residues. CDR3 sequence reads: CASSSGQGSNQPQHF. CDR3 bases: TGTGCCAGCAGCTCCGGACAGGGGAGCAATCAGCCCCAGCATTTT.

This clone was detected many times. This sequence joins TRBV5-1 and TRBJ2-1, with 7 bases matching TRBD2. V lost 4 bases, J lost 8 bases, and 12 bases stayed unmatched. Germline values: CDR1 SGHRS, CDR2 YFSETQ. CDR3 size: 15 residues. CDR3 region: CASSTSASTTHEQFF. The CDR3 nucleotides are TGCGCCAGCAGCACTAGCGCCTCAACAACCCATGAGCAGTTCTTC.

This sequence joins TRBV5-4 and TRBJ1-1; perhaps TRBD1 as D (5 bases). The V gene's germline CDR1 is SGHNT and CDR2 YYREEE (reference sequence). This CDR3 has 15 residues. Between the trimmed V and J ends, which lost 0 bases and 5 bases, there was a span of 14 bases. The CDR3 DNA follows: TGTGCCAGCAGCTTGGACCCAGGGCCAGGAACTGAAGCTTTCTTT. Protein: CASSLDPGPGTEAFF. The variable domain in full, with the rest retrieved from reference TRBV5-4 and TRBJ1-1, is ETGVTQSPTHLIKTRGQQVTLRCSSQSGHNTVSWYQQALGQGPQFIFQYYREEENGRGNFPPRFSGLQFPNYSSELNVNALELDDSALYLCASSLDPGPGTEAFFGQGTRLTVV.

The chain employs TRBV3-1 (or the pseudogene TRBV3-2) and TRBJ2-5; the match to TRBD2 covers 11 bases. The J segment lost 2 bases and the V segment lost 0 bases, leaving 8 bases of the junction unmatched. This CDR3 spans 18 amino acids. Germline V lookup: CDR1 LGHDT, CDR2 YNNKEL (reference sequence). The CDR3 region has the DNA TGTGCCAGCAGCCAAGATTATCTAGCTAGCGGGGGGCAAGAGACCCAGTACTTC. Translating it yields CASSQDYLASGGQETQYF.

This chain links TRBV7-7 with TRBJ2-5; TRBD1 might be the D (6 bases). V was clipped by 3 bases and J by 1 base, with 6 bases between them. CDR1 is SSHAT and CDR2 is FNYEAQ in the germline V gene (reference sequence). This CDR3 has 13 amino acids. CDR3 DNA: TGTGCCAGCAGCTTGGGGGCCCAAGAGACCCAGTACTTC. Protein sequence: CASSLGAQETQYF.

The V gene is TRBV11-2, the J gene TRBJ1-5, with 8 positions matching TRBD1. Germline V gene lookup returns CDR1 SGHAT and CDR2 FQNNGV. Trimming cost V 4 bases and J 7 bases; bases outside gene matches: 3. The CDR3 is 13 amino acids. CDR3 residues: CASSSGQGQPQHF. DNA for the CDR3: TGTGCCAGCAGCTCCGGACAGGGACAGCCCCAGCATTTT.

The rearrangement joins TRBV7-9 to TRBJ1-1; D call uncertain. CDR1 and CDR2 from the germline V gene are SEHNR and FQNEAQ (reference sequence). V shed 2 bases and J shed 3 bases, with 10 bases lying between them. This CDR3 comprises 14 residues. In DNA form, the CDR3 reads TGTGCCAGCAGCTTAATTTTGGGAGACACTGAAGCTTTCTTT. Encoded protein: CASSLILGDTEAFF. Full variable domain (remainder filled in from reference TRBV7-9 and TRBJ1-1): DTGVSQNPRHKITKRGQNVTFRCDPISEHNRLYWYRQTLGQGPEFLTYFQNEAQLEKSRLLSDRFSAERPKGSFSTLEIQRTEQGDSAMYLCASSLILGDTEAFFGQGTRLTVV.

This chain connects TRBV13 to TRBJ2-7; 13 bases fit TRBD2. V lost 8 bases to trimming and J lost 4 bases; unmatched junction nucleotides: 2. This CDR3 is built from 13 residues. The germline gives CDR1 PRHDT, CDR2 FYEKMQ (reference sequence). CDR3 nucleotides: TGTGCCAGCGGACTAGCGGGGGATTACGAGCAGTACTTC. Amino acids: CASGLAGDYEQYF.

The V gene is TRBV2, the J gene TRBJ2-1; 10 bases are a match to TRBD1. The ends lost 6 bases at V and 0 bases at J; junction bases unmatched: 5. The length of the CDR3 is 16 residues. Germline lookup yields CDR1 SNHLY and CDR2 FYNNEI. Here the CDR3 reads CASSWTGGSSYNEQFF. The CDR3 nucleotides read TGTGCCAGCAGCTGGACAGGGGGTAGCTCCTACAATGAGCAGTTCTTC.

This clone showed up just a few times. The chain is built from TRBV13 and TRBJ1-2; TRBD1 might be the D (5 bases). The V gene's germline CDR1 is PRHDT and CDR2 FYEKMQ (reference sequence). CDR3 length equals 16 residues. The V gene lost 2 bases and the J gene lost 4 bases, with 17 bases spanning the gap. The CDR3 is CASSLRQQALPYGYTF. CDR3 sequence (DNA): TGTGCCAGCAGCTTACGACAGCAAGCCCTCCCCTATGGCTACACCTTC.

The J gene is TRBJ2-2, the V gene TRBV9, with D possibly matching TRBD2 (6 bases). V was clipped by 4 bases and J by 3 bases, with 10 bases between them. There are 14 residues in the CDR3. CDR1 is SGDLS and CDR2 is YYNGEE in the germline V gene. The CDR3 DNA is TGTGCCAGCAGCATCGGGACTTACACCGGGGAGCTGTTTTTT. This sequence encodes CASSIGTYTGELFF.